The 24 T cell receptor beta chains below all came from one sample that was sequenced in a study of beta chain features in type 1 diabetes. The whole isolated RNA underwent reverse transcription, so sequencing captured expressed TCRB transcripts. The protocol was immunoSEQ multiplex PCR, while the TCRdb copy is restricted to in-frame clones and leaves out a portion. Of about 40,000 clones listed, about 52% are singletons. Sample: central memory CD4+ T cells from blood. These receptors originate from a woman between 18 and 29 years old in good health.

J is TRBJ2-1 and V is TRBV19; a weak D match, TRBD1 (6 bases). There are 15 residues in the CDR3. The germline V gene encodes CDR1 LNHDA and CDR2 SQIVND (reference sequence). Trimming shortened V by 7 bases and J by 8 bases, and 21 bases separated the two germline ends. CDR3 sequence: CASTRTPAGAHEQFF. The CDR3 nucleotides are TGTGCCAGTACCCGAACCCCCGCAGGGGCCCATGAGCAGTTCTTC.

The table lists this clone with a count of one. The chain links TRBV9 to TRBJ1-2; D ambiguous. This CDR3 contains 12 residues. Germline CDR1 and CDR2: SGDLS and YYNGEE. Between the trimmed V and J ends, which lost 0 bases and 5 bases, there was a span of 5 bases. CDR3 sequence (DNA): TGTGCCAGCAGCGTAGGTAGTTATGGCTACACCTTC. This sequence encodes CASSVGSYGYTF.

This clone was recorded a few times. V usage is TRBV28 and J usage is TRBJ2-7, with TRBD2 identical over 14 bases. The CDR3 is 17 amino acids. The junction had 11 bases not matched to a gene; V was cut back by 5 bases and J by 5 bases. In germline, CDR1 is MDHEN, CDR2 SYDVKM. CDR3 in amino acids: CASSPAGTSGSGNEQYF. The CDR3 DNA reads as TGTGCCAGCAGTCCGGCCGGGACTAGCGGGAGTGGCAACGAGCAGTACTTC.

The chain uses TRBV5-4 and TRBJ2-7; possibly TRBD2 for D (5 bases). The CDR3 has 15 amino acids. Trimming shortened V by 0 bases and J by 6 bases, and 16 bases separated the two germline ends. Germline CDR1 is SGHNT and CDR2 is YYREEE (reference sequence). The CDR3 region is CASSLGLSARGEQYF. CDR3 nucleotide sequence: TGTGCCAGCAGCTTGGGACTCTCGGCCCGGGGCGAGCAGTACTTC.

In nucleotides, the CDR3 is TGTGCCAGCAGCTTACTCGGAGGCGATGAAAAACTGTTTTTT. This encodes CASSLLGGDEKLFF. This chain connects TRBV11-2 to TRBJ1-4, with D unclear. Trimming pared 2 bases from V and 6 bases from J, leaving 10 bases between. The CDR3 is made up of 14 amino acids. CDR1 and CDR2 from the germline V gene are SGHAT and FQNNGV.

The CDR3 sequence is CASSEPGYEQYF. The CDR3 bases are TGCGCCAGCAGTGAACCGGGCTACGAGCAGTACTTC. The chain carries TRBV10-1 and TRBJ2-7; D not resolved. The germline V gene encodes CDR1 WNHNN and CDR2 SYGVQD (reference sequence). V dropped 3 bases and J dropped 3 bases, with 6 bases sitting between them. This CDR3 is 12 amino acids long.

The chain employs TRBV11-2 and TRBJ2-7; a weak D match, TRBD2 (6 bases). V dropped 3 bases and J dropped 2 bases, with 11 bases sitting between them. The CDR3 has 14 residues. Germline assignment: CDR1 SGHAT and CDR2 FQNNGV. The CDR3 region is CASSLEGTTYEQYF. The CDR3 bases are TGTGCCAGCAGCTTGGAGGGAACGACCTACGAGCAGTACTTC. The whole variable domain, remainder taken from reference TRBV11-2 and TRBJ2-7, is EAGVAQSPRYKIIEKRQSVAFWCNPISGHATLYWYQQILGQGPKLLIQFQNNGVVDDSQLPKDRFSAERLKGVDSTLKIQPAKLEDSAVYLCASSLEGTTYEQYFGPGTRLTVT.

The table lists this clone with a few counts. The chain uses TRBV6-1 and TRBJ1-2; 10 nucleotides match TRBD1. Germline loops: CDR1 MNHNS, CDR2 SASEGT. The V segment lost 5 bases and the J segment 4 bases; nucleotides outside the gene matches: 4. The CDR3 is made up of 14 amino acids. The CDR3 DNA sequence: TGTGCCAGCAGTCCCAGGACAGGGGGCTATGGCTACACCTTC. This translates into CASSPRTGGYGYTF.

V is TRBV18 and J is TRBJ1-1, with D possibly matching TRBD1 (5 bases). The V gene lost 6 bases and the J gene lost 3 bases, with 11 bases spanning the gap. The CDR3 spans 13 residues. The germline CDR1 and CDR2 sequences are KGHSH and LQKENI. The CDR3 bases are TGTGCCAGCTCGGGGGAGGGAGACACTGAAGCTTTCTTT. Its translation is CASSGEGDTEAFF.

The chain has TRBV18 and TRBJ2-7; D may be TRBD2 (5 bases). Trimming took 2 bases from V and 4 from J, leaving 6 bases between them. This CDR3 spans 12 amino acids. Germline V gene sequence: CDR1 KGHSH, CDR2 LQKENI. CDR3 nucleotides: TGTGCCAGCTCACCAACGGGGTACGAGCAGTACTTC. Residues: CASSPTGYEQYF.

DNA of the CDR3: TGTGCCTGGAGCAAGACAGGGCGTAATGAAAAACTGTTTTTT. Encoded protein: CAWSKTGRNEKLFF. This chain links TRBV30 with TRBJ1-4; 7 bases match TRBD1. Germline CDR1 is GTSNPN and CDR2 is SVGIG (reference sequence). V shed 3 bases, J shed 4 bases, and the junction held 5 bases outside the gene matches. This CDR3 is built from 14 residues.

In this sample, this clone turned up a few times. This sequence joins TRBV6-1 and TRBJ2-2, with TRBD2 matching over 13 bases. V lost 6 bases to trimming and J lost 5 bases; unmatched junction nucleotides: 3. The CDR3 runs 15 residues. The V gene's germline CDR1 is MNHNS and CDR2 SASEGT. The CDR3 nucleotides are TGTGCCAGCAGACGGACTAGCGGGAGTACCGGGGAGCTGTTTTTT. Amino acid sequence: CASRRTSGSTGELFF.

This chain joins TRBV30 and TRBJ1-6, with D possibly matching TRBD1 (6 bases). This CDR3 contains 13 residues. CDR1 is GTSNPN, CDR2 SVGIG, per germline (reference sequence). Trimming shortened V by 7 bases and J by 9 bases, and 16 bases separated the two germline ends. The CDR3 sequence is CALETTGSSPLHF. CDR3 in DNA: TGTGCCTTGGAAACCACAGGGAGTTCACCCCTCCACTTT.

The genes are TRBV10-2 and TRBJ2-7; TRBD2 agrees at 12 bases. Germline-derived CDR1 and CDR2 are WSHSY and SAAADI. The J segment lost 6 bases and the V segment lost 2 bases, leaving 5 bases of the junction unmatched. The CDR3 spans 15 residues. The chain's CDR3 is CASSEDLAGGPEQYF. The DNA for the CDR3 is TGCGCCAGCAGTGAGGATCTAGCGGGGGGGCCCGAGCAGTACTTC.

The chain carries TRBV10-1 and TRBJ2-1; a possible D gene is TRBD1 (6 bases). V was trimmed by 10 bases and J by 7 bases, leaving 11 bases between them. CDR1 and CDR2 (germline): WNHNN, SYGVQD (reference sequence). The CDR3 length is 11 residues. In DNA, the CDR3 is TGCGCCACCCTTGACAGGAATGAGCAGTTCTTC. Its protein is CATLDRNEQFF.

The rearrangement joins TRBV29-1 to TRBJ1-1; 7 positions match TRBD1. CDR1 and CDR2 from the germline V gene are SQVTM and ANQGSEA. The CDR3 extends over 12 amino acids. Trimming cost V 3 bases and J 5 bases; bases outside gene matches: 3. The CDR3 DNA reads TGCAGCGTTGACAGGGGGATTACTGAAGCTTTCTTT. Its translation: CSVDRGITEAFF. Filled out from reference TRBV29-1 and TRBJ1-1, the complete variable domain reads SAVISQKPSRDICQRGTSLTIQCQVDSQVTMMFWYRQQPGQSLTLIATANQGSEATYESGFVIDKFPISRPNLTFSTLTVSNMSPEDSSIYLCSVDRGITEAFFGQGTRLTVV.

CDR3 loop: CASTRTGNSPLHF. DNA of the CDR3: TGTGCCAGTACCAGGACAGGGAATTCACCCCTCCACTTT. The genes are TRBV19 and TRBJ1-6, with TRBD1 identical over 8 bases. Germline V gene sequence: CDR1 LNHDA, CDR2 SQIVND (reference sequence). V lost 7 bases and J lost 7; bases outside the gene matches: 3. This CDR3 has 13 amino acids.

J is TRBJ2-6 and V is TRBV9, with a possible D match to TRBD1 (6 bases). Looked up from germline, CDR1 is SGDLS and CDR2 is YYNGEE. This CDR3 is built from 19 residues. V gave up 3 bases and J gave up 6 bases, with 25 bases separating them. CDR3 in DNA: TGTGCCAGCAGCGAGAGCGCCGGGACAAGAGTTCGGGAGGCCAACGTCCTGACTTTC. Amino acids: CASSESAGTRVREANVLTF.

V usage is TRBV14 and J usage is TRBJ1-1, with no clear D. This CDR3 contains 15 residues. Trimming pared 1 base from V and 0 bases from J, leaving 9 bases between. Per germline, CDR1 SGHDN and CDR2 FVKESK. CDR3 sequence (DNA): TGTGCCAGCAGCCAAGTTGGAGGGATGAACACTGAAGCTTTCTTT. It encodes CASSQVGGMNTEAFF. Based on the CDR3 plus reference TRBV14 and TRBJ1-1, the full variable domain is EAGVTQFPSHSVIEKGQTVTLRCDPISGHDNLYWYRRVMGKEIKFLLHFVKESKQDESGMPNNRFLAERTGGTYSTLKVQPAELEDSGVYFCASSQVGGMNTEAFFGQGTRLTVV.

A single count supports this clone. The chain joins TRBV30 to TRBJ1-2; TRBD1 might be the D (6 bases). Germline V lookup: CDR1 GTSNPN, CDR2 SVGIG (reference sequence). The CDR3 length is 12 residues. CDR3 nucleotide sequence: TGTGTAAATGAAAGGGGGTTATATGGCTACACCTTC. Protein: CVNERGLYGYTF.

V gene TRBV7-2 combines with J gene TRBJ2-5; 10 bases align to TRBD2. V lost 1 base to trimming and J lost 2 bases; unmatched junction nucleotides: 4. Looked up from germline, CDR1 is SGHTA and CDR2 is FQGNSA. The CDR3 sequence is 16 residues long. The CDR3 reads CASSLGTAGGQETQYF. DNA of the CDR3: TGTGCCAGCAGCTTAGGTACAGCGGGGGGGCAAGAGACCCAGTACTTC. Complete variable domain (other parts from reference TRBV7-2 and TRBJ2-5): GAGVSQSPSNKVTEKGKDVELRCDPISGHTALYWYRQSLGQGLEFLIYFQGNSAPDKSGLPSDRFSAERTGGSVSTLTIQRTQQEDSAVYLCASSLGTAGGQETQYFGPGTRLLVL.

The V gene is TRBV5-1, the J gene TRBJ2-1, with 10 bases lining up with TRBD2. This CDR3 has 17 amino acids. Germline V gene lookup returns CDR1 SGHRS and CDR2 YFSETQ. The junction had 7 bases not matched to a gene; V was cut back by 2 bases and J by 2 bases. CDR3 in amino acids: CASSFPGLALTYNEQFF. CDR3 nucleotide sequence: TGCGCCAGCAGCTTTCCGGGACTAGCGCTTACCTACAATGAGCAGTTCTTC.

The J gene is TRBJ2-3, the V gene TRBV6-6; 10 bases are a match to TRBD2. In germline, CDR1 is MNHNY, CDR2 SVGAGI (reference sequence). Trimming cost V 7 bases and J 4 bases; bases outside gene matches: 8. The CDR3 runs to 15 residues. The CDR3 nucleotides read TGTGCCAGCACCAATGGGCTAGCGGGAGCAGATACGCAGTATTTT. It codes for CASTNGLAGADTQYF.

A word on this clone: One end of the junction is discordant with germline, which a read error may explain. The CDR3 bases are TGTGCCTGGAGTAATACCCGGTCCCAGGTGCTCTTC. Its protein is CAWSNTRSQVLF. The rearrangement joins TRBV30 to TRBJ2-1; D unresolved. The CDR3 spans 12 residues. In germline, CDR1 is GTSNPN, CDR2 SVGIG (reference sequence).